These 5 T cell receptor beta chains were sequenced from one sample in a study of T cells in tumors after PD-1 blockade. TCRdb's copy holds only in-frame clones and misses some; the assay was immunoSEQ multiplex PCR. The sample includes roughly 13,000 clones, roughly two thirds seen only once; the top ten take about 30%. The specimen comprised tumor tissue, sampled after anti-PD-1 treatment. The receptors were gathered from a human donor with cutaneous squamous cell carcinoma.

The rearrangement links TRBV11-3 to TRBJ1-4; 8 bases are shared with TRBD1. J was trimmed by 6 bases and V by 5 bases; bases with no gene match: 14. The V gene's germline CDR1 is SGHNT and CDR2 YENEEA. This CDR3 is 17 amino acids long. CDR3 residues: CASSPRGVRGRDEKLFF. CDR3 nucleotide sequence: TGTGCCAGCAGCCCTAGGGGCGTCAGGGGGCGCGATGAAAAACTGTTTTTT.

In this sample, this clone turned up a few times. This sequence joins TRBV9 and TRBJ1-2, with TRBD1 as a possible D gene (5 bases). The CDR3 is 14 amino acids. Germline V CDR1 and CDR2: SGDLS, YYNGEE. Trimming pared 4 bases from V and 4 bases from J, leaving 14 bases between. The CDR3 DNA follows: TGTGCCAGCAGCCGTCCTACAGGTTTCTATGGCTACACCTTC. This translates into CASSRPTGFYGYTF.

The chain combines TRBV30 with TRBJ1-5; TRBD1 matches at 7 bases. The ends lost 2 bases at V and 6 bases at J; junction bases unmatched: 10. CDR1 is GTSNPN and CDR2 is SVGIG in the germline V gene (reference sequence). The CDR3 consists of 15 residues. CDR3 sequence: CAWSSQNRGGQPQHF. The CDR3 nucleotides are TGTGCCTGGAGTAGCCAAAACAGGGGCGGTCAGCCCCAGCATTTT.

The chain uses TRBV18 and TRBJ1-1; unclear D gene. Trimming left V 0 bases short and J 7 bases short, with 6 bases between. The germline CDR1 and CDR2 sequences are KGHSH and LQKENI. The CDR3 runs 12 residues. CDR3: CASSPPMGEAFF. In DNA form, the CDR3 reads TGTGCCAGCTCACCACCAATGGGTGAAGCTTTCTTT. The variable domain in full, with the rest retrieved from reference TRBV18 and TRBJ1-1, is NAGVMQNPRHLVRRRGQEARLRCSPMKGHSHVYWYRQLPEEGLKFMVYLQKENIIDESGMPKERFSAEFPKEGPSILRIQQVVRGDSAAYFCASSPPMGEAFFGQGTRLTVV.

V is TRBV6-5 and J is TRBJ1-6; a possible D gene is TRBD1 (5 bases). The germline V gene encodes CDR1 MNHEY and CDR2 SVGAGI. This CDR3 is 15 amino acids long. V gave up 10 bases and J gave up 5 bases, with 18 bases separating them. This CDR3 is CATNRGFQDNSPLHF. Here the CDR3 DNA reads TGTGCCACCAACCGGGGCTTCCAAGATAATTCACCCCTCCACTTT.